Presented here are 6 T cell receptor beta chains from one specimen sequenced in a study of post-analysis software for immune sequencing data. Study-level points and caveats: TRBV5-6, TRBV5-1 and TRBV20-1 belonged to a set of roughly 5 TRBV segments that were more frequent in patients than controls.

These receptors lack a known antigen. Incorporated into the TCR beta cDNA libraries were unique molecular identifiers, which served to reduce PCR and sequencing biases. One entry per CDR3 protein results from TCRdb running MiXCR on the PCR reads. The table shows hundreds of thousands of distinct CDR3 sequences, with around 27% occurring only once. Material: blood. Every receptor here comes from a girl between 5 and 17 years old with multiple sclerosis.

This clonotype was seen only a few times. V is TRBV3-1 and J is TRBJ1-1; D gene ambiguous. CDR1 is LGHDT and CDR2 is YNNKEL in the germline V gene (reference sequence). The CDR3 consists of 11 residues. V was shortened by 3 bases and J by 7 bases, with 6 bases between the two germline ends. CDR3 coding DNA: TGTGCCAGCAGCCAGGGGAGTGAAGCTTTCTTT. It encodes CASSQGSEAFF.

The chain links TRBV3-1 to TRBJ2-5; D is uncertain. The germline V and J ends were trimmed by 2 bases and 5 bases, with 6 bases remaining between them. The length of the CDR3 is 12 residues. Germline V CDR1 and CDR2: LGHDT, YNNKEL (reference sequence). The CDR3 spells CASSQIRETQYF. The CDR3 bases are TGTGCCAGCAGCCAAATTCGCGAGACCCAGTACTTC.

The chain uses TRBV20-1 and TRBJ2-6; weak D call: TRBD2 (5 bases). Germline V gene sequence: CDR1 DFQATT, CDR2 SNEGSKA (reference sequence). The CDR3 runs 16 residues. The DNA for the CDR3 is TGCGCCAAACCCTCGAGGGATTGGTCTGGGGCCAACGTCCTGACTTTC. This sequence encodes CAKPSRDWSGANVLTF.

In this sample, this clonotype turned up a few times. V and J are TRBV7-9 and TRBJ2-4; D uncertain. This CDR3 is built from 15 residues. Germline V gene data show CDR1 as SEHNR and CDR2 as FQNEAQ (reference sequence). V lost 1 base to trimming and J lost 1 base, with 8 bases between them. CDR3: CASSLVGTAKNIQYF. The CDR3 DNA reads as TGTGCCAGCAGCTTAGTGGGTACTGCCAAAAACATTCAGTACTTC.

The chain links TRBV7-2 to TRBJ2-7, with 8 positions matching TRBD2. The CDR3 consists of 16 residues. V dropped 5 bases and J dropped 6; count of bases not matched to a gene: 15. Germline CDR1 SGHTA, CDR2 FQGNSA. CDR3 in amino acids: CASSLFPSGLAAEQYF. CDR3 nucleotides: TGTGCCAGCAGCCTCTTCCCCTCCGGACTAGCTGCCGAGCAGTACTTC.

CDR3 region: CAISEPQVTNEQFF. CDR3 bases: TGTGCCATCAGTGAACCTCAGGTTACCAATGAGCAGTTCTTC. The chain has TRBV10-3 and TRBJ2-1; D is undetermined. The CDR3 has 14 residues. Germline V CDR1 and CDR2: ENHRY, SYGVKD. V gave up 3 bases and J gave up 6 bases, with 12 bases separating them.